Described below is a single T cell receptor beta chain sequence and its context. Its antigen is currently unknown. The entry originates in a study of early stage breast cancer tumors. About the research overall: Roughly eight ER+/PR+/HER2- tumors were invasive ductal; a few were invasive lobular.

With 6 bases removed from V and 0 bases from J, the gap between germline ends came to 15 bases. Germline V gene data show CDR1 as SEHNR and CDR2 as FQNEAQ (reference sequence). The CDR3 is made up of 17 amino acids. Tumor samples used roughly 20-55 mg of diced tissue. Study-wide points: Chain pairing and CD4, CD8 or FOXP3 expression were not captured.

Profiled with immunoSEQ multiplex PCR; TCRdb holds only in-frame clones, not every one. This sample has about 7,900 clones; approximately 67% occur once, and the top ten carry about 6.7%. The chain joins TRBV7-9 to TRBJ1-6; D may be TRBD1 (6 bases). The receptor was derived from a person aged 70 to 80 with breast cancer. The sequenced sample was breast tumor tissue. In nucleotides, the CDR3 is TGTGCCAGCAGTTCGGACAGAACGTCCTCCTATAATTCACCCCTCCACTTT. This encodes CASSSDRTSSYNSPLHF.